Here is one T cell receptor (beta chain) with its context. Its antigen is as yet unknown. The data originate from a study of cytomegalovirus exposure and HLA in healthy donors. Across the whole study: A subsequent analysis reported that the 120 or so validation repertoires were produced on the same platform that had also been used for the roughly 700 first-cohort repertoires.

CDR3 length: 13 residues. With 6 bases clipped from V and 2 bases from J, the junction kept 3 bases outside the gene matches. Germline-derived CDR1 and CDR2 are SNHLY and FYNNEI. Sequencing was performed with immunoSEQ multiplex PCR; in TCRdb, only in-frame clones are kept and a portion is missing. The sample lists about 280,000 clones; more than 75% were seen once. The donors were members of the 120-subject validation cohort (separate from the roughly 680-subject first cohort). Study conclusions and caveats: A list of 164 TCR beta chains associated with cytomegalovirus was given. Cytomegalovirus status was reportedly diagnosed by the classifier with high specificity and sensitivity.

The V and J genes are TRBV2 and TRBJ1-2; 7 bases map to TRBD1. The receptor's source is a woman aged 18 to 35 in good health and CMV-seronegative. The source material was PBMCs. The CDR3 sequence: CASRGTENYGYTF. Written as DNA, the CDR3 is TGTGCCAGCAGGGGGACAGAGAACTATGGCTACACCTTC.